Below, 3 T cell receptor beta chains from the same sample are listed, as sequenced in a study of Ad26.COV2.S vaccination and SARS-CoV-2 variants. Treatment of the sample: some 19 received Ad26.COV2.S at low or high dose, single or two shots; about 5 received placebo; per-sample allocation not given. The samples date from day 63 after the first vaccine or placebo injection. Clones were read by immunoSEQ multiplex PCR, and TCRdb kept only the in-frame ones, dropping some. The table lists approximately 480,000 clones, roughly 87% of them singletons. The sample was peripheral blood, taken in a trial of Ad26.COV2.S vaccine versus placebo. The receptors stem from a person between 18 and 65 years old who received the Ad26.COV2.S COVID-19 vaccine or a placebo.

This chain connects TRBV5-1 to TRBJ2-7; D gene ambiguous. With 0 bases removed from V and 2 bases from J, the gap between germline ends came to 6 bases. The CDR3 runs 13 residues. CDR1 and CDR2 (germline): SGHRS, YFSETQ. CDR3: CASSLDAAYEQYF. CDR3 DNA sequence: TGCGCCAGCAGCTTGGACGCAGCCTACGAGCAGTACTTC.

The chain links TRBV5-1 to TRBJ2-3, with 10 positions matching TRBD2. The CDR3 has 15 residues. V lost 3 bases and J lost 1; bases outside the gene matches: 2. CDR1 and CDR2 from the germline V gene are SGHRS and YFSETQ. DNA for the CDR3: TGCGCCAGCAGCTCCGGGACTAGCGGCACAGATACGCAGTATTTT. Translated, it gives CASSSGTSGTDTQYF.

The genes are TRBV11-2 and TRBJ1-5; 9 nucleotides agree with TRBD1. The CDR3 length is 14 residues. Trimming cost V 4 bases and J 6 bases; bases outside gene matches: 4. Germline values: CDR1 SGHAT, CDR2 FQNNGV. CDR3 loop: CASSSQGASQPQHF. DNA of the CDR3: TGTGCCAGCAGCTCACAGGGGGCGAGTCAGCCCCAGCATTTT.